Following are 20 T cell receptor beta chains from one sample sequenced in a study of T cells expressing NK-cell markers. TCRdb reprocessed the 5' RACE reads and reports one entry per CDR3 protein, with no DNA. The listing records 300,000 to 450,000 distinct CDR3 sequences. The sample taken for sequencing was blood T cells: a sorted CD56 or NKG2C T cell subset, CD4+ or CD8+ T cells, or bulk PBMC T cells (not recorded which). These receptors all stem from a man aged 18 to 70 in good health.

V and J are TRBV12-3 or TRBV12-4 and TRBJ2-6; TCRdb's D call, TRBD1, is unchecked because there is no DNA. The CDR3 is made up of 15 amino acids. CDR3 residues: CASSTQGLGANVLTF.

V is TRBV11-2 and J is TRBJ2-2. The CDR3 is 13 amino acids. Germline CDR1 reads SGHAT; CDR2 reads FQNNGV. The CDR3 reads CASSFSGTGELFF.

J is TRBJ1-3 and V is TRBV20-1. This CDR3 spans 14 amino acids. From germline, CDR1 is DFQATT and CDR2 SNEGSKA (reference sequence). The CDR3 loop reads CSARHRSGSGTIYF.

This chain joins TRBV6-5 and TRBJ1-6; as DNA is missing, the TRBD1 call by TCRdb cannot be tested. Germline CDR1 reads MNHEY; CDR2 reads SVGAGI. This CDR3 has 16 residues. CDR3 sequence: CASSYKRGQGYSPLHF.

The rearrangement joins TRBV6-1 to TRBJ1-6; the D call of TRBD1 rests on TCRdb alone, since no DNA is present to check it. This CDR3 contains 14 residues. From germline, CDR1 is MNHNS and CDR2 SASEGT. The chain's CDR3 is CASGARGPDSPLHF.

The gene calls are TRBV5-1 and TRBJ1-6; no DNA is available, so the TRBD1 call from TCRdb remains unchecked. The germline gives CDR1 SGHRS, CDR2 YFSETQ. The CDR3 has 19 residues. The CDR3 is CASSLDPDFGQGNPSPLHF.

This chain links TRBV7-7 with TRBJ2-5; TCRdb reports TRBD1, a call that lacks DNA to check it against. The CDR3 contains 15 residues. Germline CDR1 is SSHAT and CDR2 is FNYEAQ (reference sequence). CDR3: CASSLAEGQGGTQYF.

This chain joins TRBV19 and TRBJ2-2; without DNA, the TCRdb call of TRBD1 cannot be checked. Germline lookup yields CDR1 LNHDA and CDR2 SQIVND (reference sequence). This CDR3 spans 14 amino acids. CDR3 in amino acids: CASSVLRGTGELFF.

V is TRBV5-5 and J is TRBJ2-2; TCRdb picks TRBD1, but there is no DNA to check that call. Per the germline V gene, CDR1 is SGHKS and CDR2 is YYEKEE (reference sequence). The CDR3 totals 16 residues. CDR3 residues: CASSPKPDRGGGELFF.

The chain is built from TRBV7-2 and TRBJ1-2; the D gene TCRdb calls, TRBD1, cannot be checked with no DNA. Looked up from germline, CDR1 is SGHTA and CDR2 is FQGNSA. This CDR3 has 16 residues. The CDR3 spells CASSLEAGVANYGYTF.

The chain's CDR3 is CASSLAVGTSGGNLQETQYF. The V and J genes are TRBV7-2 and TRBJ2-5; TCRdb's D gene call, TRBD2, goes unchecked for lack of DNA. CDR3 length: 20 amino acids. Germline values: CDR1 SGHTA, CDR2 FQGNSA. Based on the CDR3 plus reference TRBV7-2 and TRBJ2-5, the full variable domain is GAGVSQSPSNKVTEKGKDVELRCDPISGHTALYWYRQSLGQGLEFLIYFQGNSAPDKSGLPSDRFSAERTGGSVSTLTIQRTQQEDSAVYLCASSLAVGTSGGNLQETQYFGPGTRLLVL.

The chain employs TRBV12-3 or TRBV12-4 and TRBJ1-3; the TCRdb call, TRBD1, lacks DNA for checking. The CDR3 is 14 amino acids. The CDR3 here is CASRGDNSGNTIYF.

J is TRBJ1-2 and V is TRBV6-1. This CDR3 spans 14 amino acids. The germline gives CDR1 MNHNS, CDR2 SASEGT. The CDR3 protein is CASSELADTDGYTF.

The CDR3 sequence: CSAPGGSRETQYF. The chain has TRBV20-1 and TRBJ2-5; TCRdb's D call, TRBD1, is unchecked because there is no DNA. The CDR3 covers 13 residues. Per the germline V gene, CDR1 is DFQATT and CDR2 is SNEGSKA (reference sequence).

The CDR3 here is CASSLGRRANQPQHF. J is TRBJ1-5 and V is TRBV19. CDR1 and CDR2 (germline): LNHDA, SQIVND (reference sequence). The CDR3 sequence is 15 residues long.

The V gene is TRBV5-5, the J gene TRBJ1-2. The germline CDR1 and CDR2 sequences are SGHKS and YYEKEE (reference sequence). CDR3 length equals 17 residues. The CDR3 loop reads CASSMGPYEDSNYGYTF.

V is TRBV7-6 and J is TRBJ2-2; TCRdb calls TRBD2, which cannot be checked without DNA. Germline V CDR1 and CDR2: SGHVS, FNYEAQ. This CDR3 contains 16 residues. The CDR3 loop reads CASSRLAGGTRGELFF. The full variable domain, with the rest looked up from reference TRBV7-6 and TRBJ2-2, is GAGVSQSPRYKVTKRGQDVALRCDPISGHVSLYWYRQALGQGPEFLTYFNYEAQQDKSGLPNDRFSAERPEGSISTLTIQRTEQRDSAMYRCASSRLAGGTRGELFFGEGSRLTVL.

This chain connects TRBV28 to TRBJ2-1; TCRdb selects TRBD2, and the lack of DNA leaves this call unchecked. The CDR3 covers 15 residues. CDR1 and CDR2 from the germline V gene are MDHEN and SYDVKM. CDR3 sequence reads: CASFGLAENYNEQFF.

CDR3 sequence reads: CASSFLRDSSYEQYF. This sequence joins TRBV28 and TRBJ2-7; as DNA is missing, the TRBD1 call by TCRdb cannot be tested. The CDR3 has 15 amino acids. Germline-derived CDR1 and CDR2 are MDHEN and SYDVKM.

The V gene is TRBV20-1, the J gene TRBJ1-2. Per the germline V gene, CDR1 is DFQATT and CDR2 is SNEGSKA (reference sequence). The CDR3 covers 15 residues. The CDR3 is CSARRSGEVGYGYTF.